This entry concerns a single T cell receptor (beta chain). Its antigen is still unknown. No much larger clonotype is one base removed from it; base qualities were not supplied. The data are from a study of preoperative IRX-2 immunotherapy in early breast cancer (dated by TCRdb to the late 2010s). Taken with the paper, the label for treatment or condition translates to: preoperative locoregional IRX-2 cytokine immunotherapy. The samples were obtained from a phase Ib study that tested preoperative, locoregional IRX-2 cytokine immunotherapy meant to prime immune responses. Donors were patients with early-stage breast cancer who received IRX-2 before surgery. CDR1 and CDR2 are drawn from the germline V gene: SGDLS, YYNGEE. Cut back by 0 bases and 1 base, the V and J ends lie 10 bases apart. The CDR3 numbers 15 residues from cysteine through phenylalanine. CDR3 DNA is the only sequence kept; it has 45 bases, read in frame from the first base.

The library was built by means of the immunoSEQ multiplex PCR assay. Imported from immuneACCESS, the table was reduced by TCRdb to in-frame sequences with V and J called. These copies leave out some clones; in studies compared against another copy, an unresolved V gene accounts for under half, and the cause of the remainder is not known. This sample lists about 13,000 clones; more than 75% were detected once. The ten largest account for roughly 29% of the sample. This TCR derives from a human donor with breast cancer. The sequence joins TRBV9 to TRBJ1-1; the D gene assignment is ambiguous. This specimen was acquired from a patient treated with IRX-2 immunotherapy. The sequence in DNA is TGTGCCAGCAGCGTAGATCGTGCGGGGAACACTGAAGCTTTCTTT. It specifies CASSVDRAGNTEAFF.